The clone carrying this T cell receptor (beta chain) was picked up many times. Its antigen is currently unknown. The data belong to a study of T cells in Graves' hyperthyroidism and ophthalmopathy. Overall study results and limits: Appearing also in blood were most of the thyroid clonotypes expanded above 0.001.

Amplification of TCR beta CDR3 regions was performed using RNA transcripts as template. HTBI primers were used for first-round RT-PCR of the TCR CDR3. A single record per CDR3 protein comes from TCRdb applying MiXCR to the multiplex PCR reads. This sample has a few hundred thousand distinct CDR3 sequences, with 15% to 19% found just once. Each patient was aged 18 to 65 and had newly diagnosed hyperthyroidism of under 2 months' duration. The PBMCs had their origin in 7.5 to 10 ml of fresh peripheral blood. The V segment lost 4 bases and the J segment 7 bases; nucleotides outside the gene matches: 10. Germline V gene data show CDR1 as KGHDR and CDR2 as SFDVKD. The CDR3 totals 16 residues.

The sample taken for sequencing was blood. This receptor was taken from a woman in her thirties with Graves' hyperthyroidism. The chain joins TRBV24-1 to TRBJ2-1; 9 bases are a match to TRBD1. This CDR3 reads CATSDQGQGQKNEQFF. In DNA form, the CDR3 reads TGTGCCACCAGTGACCAGGGACAGGGCCAGAAAAATGAGCAGTTCTTC.